This T cell receptor beta chain originates from a study of OX40 agonist ivuxolimab in advanced cancers. A note on the overall study: Ivuxolimab was a fully human IgG2 agonistic monoclonal antibody targeting the costimulatory receptor OX40 (CD134). Intravenous ivuxolimab was administered to patients every 2 weeks at six dose levels: 0.01, 0.1, 0.3, 1.5, 3 and 10 mg/kg. Of the approximately 50 patients in dose escalation, approximately 20 had hepatocellular carcinoma, some 15 had melanoma, 9 had renal cell carcinoma and 9 had head and neck cancer. In the dose-escalation cohort, 82.7% of patients were male, and the mean age was approximately 60 years, with a range of roughly 20 to 80. Patients were allowed to have had prior anti-PD-1, anti-PD-L1 or anti-CTLA-4 therapy, and 40% of the dose-escalation patients had previously received checkpoint inhibitors. Partial responses were achieved by three dose-escalation patients, of whom one had hepatocellular carcinoma and two had cutaneous melanoma. Peripheral TCRbeta sequencing was intended to test whether TCR sequence diversity was altered and clonal T-cell expansion was caused by ivuxolimab. The monotherapy dose-escalation portion (N = 52 patients) of the phase I ivuxolimab trial is reported in the paper.

Patients with autoimmune disease history or receiving systemic immunosuppression were excluded from the trial. Peripheral blood for TCR sequencing was collected from all dose cohorts at baseline, on cycle 4 day 1, and on cycle 7 day 1. The samples were drawn from a first-in-human, open-label, multicenter phase I dose-escalation trial of ivuxolimab. Adults with locally advanced or metastatic melanoma, renal cell carcinoma, hepatocellular carcinoma or head and neck squamous cell carcinoma were enrolled in the trial. Before TCR sequencing, CD4+ T cells and CD8+ T cells were sorted from peripheral blood as separate populations. Turning to this clone: Its antigen is still unknown. No base quality values were provided; no much bigger clone lies one nucleotide off.

Genomic DNA was extracted from sorted cells for sequencing of the TCRbeta CDR3 region. The immunoSEQ Assay was used for sequencing of TCRbeta CDR3 regions. Drawn from immuneACCESS, this table holds only the in-frame rearrangements with V and J called that TCRdb kept. Clones are partly lost; checked studies trace under half to an unresolved V gene and leave the rest unexplained. Recorded for this sample are tens of thousands of clones; around 84% of them occurred a single time. Around 1.6% of the sample rests with the top ten. Study-wide findings and limitations: At doses of 0.1 to 3.0 mg/kg, clonal expansion of both CD4+ and CD8+ T cells in blood was seen between baseline and week 6. In the 0.1-3.0 mg/kg groups, partial responders were among the patients with the lowest normalized peripheral clonal expansion, particularly in CD8+ T cells. On average, CD8+ T cells showed more expanded clones than CD4+ T cells after ivuxolimab. Low levels of normalized T-cell clonal expansion were also shown by some nonresponding patients. The antigen specificity of the peripheral T cells that underwent clonal expansion was not determined.

The germline V gene (reference sequence) gives CDR1 as PRHDT and CDR2 as FYEKMQ. Its CDR3 holds 11 amino acids, cysteine through phenylalanine. Only the CDR3 part of the read is kept: 33 bases, read in frame from the first base. The V end loses 7 bases and the J end loses 5 bases, and a stretch of 8 bases separates them. Here the sequenced sample was CD4+ or CD8+ T cells sorted from blood, taken in a trial of the OX40 agonist ivuxolimab. The TCR comes from an adult with an advanced solid tumor such as melanoma, head and neck, liver or kidney cancer. The sequence links TRBV13 to TRBJ1-1; the D gene assignment is ambiguous. Read as DNA, the sequence is TGTGCCAGCACACAGAGTACTGAAGCTTTCTTT. The encoded protein is CASTQSTEAFF.